This note documents a single TCR beta chain sequence. The antigen remains unidentified. This entry is derived from a study of a mutant IDH1 vaccine in newly diagnosed glioma. Study summary: Most had both radiotherapy and temozolomide beforehand; others had only one. Study-level points and caveats: Induction of immune responses by the vaccine occurred in approximately 92% of patients.

The time point: week 47, end of study. The study gave 300 ug of mutant IDH1 20-mer peptide per vaccine dose, with topical imiquimod. Trimming removed 2 bases from V and 4 bases from J, with 8 bases in between. There are 13 residues in the CDR3. Germline V gives CDR1 SGHTA, CDR2 FQGNSA. Generated by immunoSEQ multiplex PCR, the TCRdb table keeps only in-frame clones and is missing some. The data contain tens of thousands of clones, roughly nine tenths of them singletons. The sequenced sample was PBMCs, obtained from a glioma patient whose treatment included an IDH1 peptide vaccine. V is TRBV7-2 and J is TRBJ1-2; D is uncertain. The clonotype originates from a man in his forties with glioma. CDR3 sequence reads: CASSLRGGYGYTF. The CDR3 nucleotides are TGTGCCAGCAGCTTACGGGGTGGCTATGGCTACACCTTC.